This TCR beta chain was documented in a study of CD8+CD57+ T cells in acquired aplastic anemia. This clonotype was found a few times. Its antigen is as yet unknown. Patients selected for sequencing had displayed CD8+CD57+ cell expansion by flow cytometry. Study-wide points: Shared by patients and controls, 25 to 35 CD8+ CDR3s were abundant in patients. Patients and healthy controls showed no significant CD8+ Simpson's diversity difference.

The template for TCR beta VDJ and CDR3 sequence profiling was genomic DNA. MiXCR, run by TCRdb on the reads, gives a single entry per CDR3 protein. The data contain roughly 500,000 distinct CDR3 sequences, about a third of them singletons. The CDR3 length is 15 residues. Germline V gene sequence: CDR1 KGHDR, CDR2 SFDVKD. V shed 3 bases and J 3 bases; nucleotides not matched to a gene: 3. Sample: sorted CD4+, CD8+, or CD8+CD57+ T cells (not recorded which) from PBMCs. The chain recombines TRBV24-1 with TRBJ2-5; TRBD1 matches at 10 bases. The clonotype originates from a human donor with aplastic anemia. CDR3 DNA: TGTGCCACCAGTGATCCCGGACAGGGGGAAGAGACCCAGTACTTC. Its translation: CATSDPGQGEETQYF.